The T cell receptor (beta chain) described here comes from a study of T cells after yellow fever vaccination. Whole-study context: Those fractions that held only low numbers of cells were prepared using the SMART-Seq v4 Ultra Low Input RNA kit. Study results and caveats: Abundant contaminating clonotypes from the bulk population could appear in FACS-sorted repertoires.

5'RACE template switching generated TCR cDNA, adding a universal primer site and UMIs. In TCRdb, the 5' RACE reads were re-called with MiXCR into one record per CDR3 protein. The repertoire holds about 160,000 distinct CDR3 sequences, around 7.3% seen once, with 2.5% in the top ten. This clonotype was counted at least ten times. No antigen is known for it. CDR1 and CDR2 (germline): MDHEN, SYDVKM. Trimming removed 6 bases from V and 12 bases from J, with 18 bases in between. The CDR3 has 14 amino acids. Sample: CD4+ T cells sorted from PBMCs, taken roughly 5 days after the first yellow fever vaccination. The chain links TRBV28 to TRBJ1-6; D is perhaps TRBD1 (6 bases). The receptor was isolated from a man aged 18 to 29 who received the YFV17D yellow fever vaccine. The CDR3 is CASRFSGQYLPLHF. DNA of the CDR3: TGTGCCAGCAGATTTTCCGGACAGTACTTACCCCTCCACTTT.